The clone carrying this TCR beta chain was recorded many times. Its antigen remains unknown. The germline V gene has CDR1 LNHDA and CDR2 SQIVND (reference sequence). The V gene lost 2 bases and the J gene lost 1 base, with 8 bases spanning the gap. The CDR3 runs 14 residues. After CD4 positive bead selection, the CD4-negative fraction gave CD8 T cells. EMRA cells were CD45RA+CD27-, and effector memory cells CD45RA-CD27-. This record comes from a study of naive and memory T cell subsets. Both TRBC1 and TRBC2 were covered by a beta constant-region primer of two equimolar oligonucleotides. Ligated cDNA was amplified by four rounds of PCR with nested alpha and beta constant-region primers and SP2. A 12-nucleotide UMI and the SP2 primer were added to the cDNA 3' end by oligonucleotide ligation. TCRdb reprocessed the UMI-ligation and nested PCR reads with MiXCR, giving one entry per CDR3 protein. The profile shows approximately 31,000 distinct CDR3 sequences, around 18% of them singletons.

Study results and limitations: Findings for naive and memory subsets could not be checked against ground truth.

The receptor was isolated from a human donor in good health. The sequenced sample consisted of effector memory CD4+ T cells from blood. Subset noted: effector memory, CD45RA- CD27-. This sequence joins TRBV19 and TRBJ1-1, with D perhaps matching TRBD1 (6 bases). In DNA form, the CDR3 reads TGTGCCAGTAGTATAAAGACAGGGAACACTGAAGCTTTCTTT. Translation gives CASSIKTGNTEAFF.